These T cell receptor beta chains were read from a single sample in a study of blood T cell repertoires in COVID-19. Sequencing was performed with immunoSEQ multiplex PCR; in TCRdb, only in-frame clones are kept and a portion is missing. Seen here are some 37,000 clones, 90% observed once, and the top ten hold about 12%. The sample comprised peripheral blood. These receptors came from a man aged 65 to 79 with acute or convalescent COVID-19. Each CDR3 is given with its conserved first and last residue. A D gene is named only where the DNA matches it firmly. Clone size appears in some rows only: once, few, many, or a class for an expanded clone.

J gene: TRBJ2-3; V gene: TRBV4-3; CDR3 length: 15; clone size: .; D gene: .; CDR3 protein: CASSQAELGADTQYF; CDR3 DNA: TGCGCCAGCAGCCAAGCGGAGCTAGGGGCAGATACGCAGTATTTT
J gene: TRBJ2-3; V gene: TRBV7-3; CDR3 length: 19; clone size: once; D gene: TRBD2; CDR3 protein: CASSENSYPSGKGTDTQYF; CDR3 DNA: TGTGCCAGCAGCGAAAACTCTTACCCTAGCGGAAAGGGGACAGATACGCAGTATTTT
J gene: TRBJ2-3; V gene: TRBV27; CDR3 length: 14; clone size: .; D gene: .; CDR3 protein: CASSLSTSTDTQYF; CDR3 DNA: TGTGCCAGCAGTTTATCGACTAGCACAGATACGCAGTATTTT
J gene: TRBJ1-2; V gene: TRBV18; CDR3 length: 14; clone size: few; D gene: .; CDR3 protein: CASSSGLAGYGYTF; CDR3 DNA: TGTGCCAGCTCATCGGGACTGGCCGGCTATGGCTACACCTTC
J gene: TRBJ2-7; V gene: TRBV4-3; CDR3 length: 15; clone size: .; D gene: TRBD1; CDR3 protein: CASSSRTGGPYEQYF; CDR3 DNA: TGCGCCAGCAGCTCGCGGACAGGGGGGCCTTACGAGCAGTACTTC
J gene: TRBJ1-4; V gene: TRBV3-1/TRBV3-2; CDR3 length: 15; clone size: .; D gene: .; CDR3 protein: CASSLRGTPNEKLFF; CDR3 DNA: TGTGCCAGCAGCCTCCGAGGCACCCCTAATGAAAAACTGTTTTTT
J gene: TRBJ1-5; V gene: TRBV6-1; CDR3 length: 15; clone size: .; D gene: .; CDR3 protein: CASSALTGINQPQHF; CDR3 DNA: TGTGCCAGCAGTGCCCTGACAGGAATCAATCAGCCCCAGCATTTT
J gene: TRBJ1-1; V gene: TRBV6-5; CDR3 length: 13; clone size: .; D gene: TRBD1; CDR3 protein: CASSYDRDTEAFF; CDR3 DNA: TGTGCCAGCAGTTACGACAGGGATACTGAAGCTTTCTTT
J gene: TRBJ2-6; V gene: TRBV5-1; CDR3 length: 17; clone size: .; D gene: .; CDR3 protein: CASSGGGQSSGANVLTF; CDR3 DNA: TGCGCCAGCAGCGGGGGCGGACAGAGCTCTGGGGCCAACGTCCTGACTTTC
J gene: TRBJ2-1; V gene: TRBV7-2; CDR3 length: 14; clone size: .; D gene: TRBD2; CDR3 protein: CASRRTSGRNEQFF; CDR3 DNA: TGTGCCAGCAGGAGGACTAGCGGGAGGAATGAGCAGTTCTTC
J gene: TRBJ2-5; V gene: TRBV14; CDR3 length: 17; clone size: once; D gene: TRBD1; CDR3 protein: CASSQGWDRVAGETQYF; CDR3 DNA: TGTGCCAGCAGCCAAGGTTGGGACAGGGTGGCGGGAGAGACCCAGTACTTC
J gene: TRBJ2-1; V gene: TRBV28; CDR3 length: 15; clone size: .; D gene: TRBD2; CDR3 protein: CASRPGLAGVNEQFF; CDR3 DNA: TGTGCCAGCAGACCAGGACTAGCGGGTGTCAATGAGCAGTTCTTC
J gene: TRBJ2-3; V gene: TRBV9; CDR3 length: 15; clone size: .; D gene: TRBD2; CDR3 protein: CASSVRLAARDTQYF; CDR3 DNA: TGTGCCAGCAGCGTGAGACTAGCTGCGAGGGATACGCAGTATTTT
J gene: TRBJ1-6; V gene: TRBV13; CDR3 length: 17; clone size: .; D gene: .; CDR3 protein: CASSSLQVRTVGSPLHF; CDR3 DNA: TGTGCCAGCAGCTCCCTTCAGGTTCGGACAGTTGGTTCACCCCTCCACTTT